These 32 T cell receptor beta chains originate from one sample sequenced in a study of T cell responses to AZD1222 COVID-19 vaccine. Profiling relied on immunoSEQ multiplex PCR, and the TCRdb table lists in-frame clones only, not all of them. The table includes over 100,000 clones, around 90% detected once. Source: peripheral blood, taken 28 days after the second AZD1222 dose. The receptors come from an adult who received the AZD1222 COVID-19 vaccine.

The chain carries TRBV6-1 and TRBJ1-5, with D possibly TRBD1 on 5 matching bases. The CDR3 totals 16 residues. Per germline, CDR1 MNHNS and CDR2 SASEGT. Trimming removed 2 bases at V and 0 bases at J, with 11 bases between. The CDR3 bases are TGTGCCAGCAGTGAATTTCGGACAATTAGCAATCAGCCCCAGCATTTT. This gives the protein CASSEFRTISNQPQHF.

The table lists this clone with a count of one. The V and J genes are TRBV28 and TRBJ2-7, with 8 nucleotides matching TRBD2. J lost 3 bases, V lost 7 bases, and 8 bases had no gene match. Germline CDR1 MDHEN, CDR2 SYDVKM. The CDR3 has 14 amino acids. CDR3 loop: CASTGREGNYEQYF. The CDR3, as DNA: TGTGCCAGCACGGGTCGGGAGGGAAACTACGAGCAGTACTTC.

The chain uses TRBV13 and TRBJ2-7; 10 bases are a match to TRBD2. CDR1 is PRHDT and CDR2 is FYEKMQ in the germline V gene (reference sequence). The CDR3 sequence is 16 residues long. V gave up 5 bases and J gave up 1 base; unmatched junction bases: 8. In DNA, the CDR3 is TGTGCCAGCAGCCCCCGGGATAGCGGGAGGTCCTACGAGCAGTACTTC. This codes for CASSPRDSGRSYEQYF. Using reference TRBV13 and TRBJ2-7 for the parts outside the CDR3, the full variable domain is AAGVIQSPRHLIKEKRETATLKCYPIPRHDTVYWYQQGPGQDPQFLISFYEKMQSDKGSIPDRFSAQQFSDYHSELNMSSLELGDSALYFCASSPRDSGRSYEQYFGPGTRLTVT.

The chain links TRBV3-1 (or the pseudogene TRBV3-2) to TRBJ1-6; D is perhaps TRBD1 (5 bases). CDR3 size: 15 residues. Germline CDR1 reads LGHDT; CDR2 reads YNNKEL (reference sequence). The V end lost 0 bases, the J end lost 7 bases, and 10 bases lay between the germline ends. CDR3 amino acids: CASSQESQGNSPLHF. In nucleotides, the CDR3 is TGTGCCAGCAGCCAAGAGTCGCAGGGAAATTCACCCCTCCACTTT.

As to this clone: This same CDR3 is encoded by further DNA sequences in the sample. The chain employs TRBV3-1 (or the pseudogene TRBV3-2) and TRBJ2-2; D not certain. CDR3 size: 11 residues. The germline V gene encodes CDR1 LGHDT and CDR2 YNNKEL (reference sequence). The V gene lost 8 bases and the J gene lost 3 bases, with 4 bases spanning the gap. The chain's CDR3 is CASGDTGELFF. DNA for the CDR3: TGTGCCAGCGGTGACACCGGGGAGCTGTTTTTT.

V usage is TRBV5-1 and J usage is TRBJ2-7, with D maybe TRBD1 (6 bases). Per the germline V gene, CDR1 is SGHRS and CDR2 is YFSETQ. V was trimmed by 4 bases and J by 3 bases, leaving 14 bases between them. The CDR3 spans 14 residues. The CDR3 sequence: CASSTSGQSYEQYF. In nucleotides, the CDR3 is TGCGCCAGCAGCACTTCGGGACAAAGCTACGAGCAGTACTTC. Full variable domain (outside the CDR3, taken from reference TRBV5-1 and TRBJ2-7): KAGVTQTPRYLIKTRGQQVTLSCSPISGHRSVSWYQQTPGQGLQFLFEYFSETQRNKGNFPGRFSGRQFSNSRSEMNVSTLELGDSALYLCASSTSGQSYEQYFGPGTRLTVT.

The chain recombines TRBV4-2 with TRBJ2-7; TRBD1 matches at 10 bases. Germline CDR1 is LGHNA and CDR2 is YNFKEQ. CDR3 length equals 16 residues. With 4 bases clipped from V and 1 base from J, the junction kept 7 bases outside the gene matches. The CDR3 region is CASSRDRGLGSYEQYF. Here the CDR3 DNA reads TGTGCCAGCAGCCGGGACAGGGGCTTAGGGTCCTACGAGCAGTACTTC.

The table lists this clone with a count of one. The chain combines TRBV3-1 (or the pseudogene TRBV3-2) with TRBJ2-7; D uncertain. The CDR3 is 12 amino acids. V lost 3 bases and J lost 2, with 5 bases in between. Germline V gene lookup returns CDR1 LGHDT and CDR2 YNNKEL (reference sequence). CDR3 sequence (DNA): TGTGCCAGCAGCCATGCTACCTACGAGCAGTACTTC. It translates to CASSHATYEQYF.

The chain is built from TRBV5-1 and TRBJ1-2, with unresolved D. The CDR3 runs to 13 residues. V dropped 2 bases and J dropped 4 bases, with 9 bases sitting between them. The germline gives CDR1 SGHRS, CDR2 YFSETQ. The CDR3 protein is CASSFESFYGYTF. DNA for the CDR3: TGCGCCAGCAGCTTTGAGTCTTTCTATGGCTACACCTTC.

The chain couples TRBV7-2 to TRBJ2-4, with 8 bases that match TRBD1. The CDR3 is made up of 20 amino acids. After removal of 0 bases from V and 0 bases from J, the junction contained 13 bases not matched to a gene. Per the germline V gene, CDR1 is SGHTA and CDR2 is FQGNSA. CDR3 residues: CASSLALGTGIGLAKNIQYF. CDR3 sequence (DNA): TGTGCCAGCAGCTTAGCACTTGGGACAGGTATTGGGCTAGCCAAAAACATTCAGTACTTC.

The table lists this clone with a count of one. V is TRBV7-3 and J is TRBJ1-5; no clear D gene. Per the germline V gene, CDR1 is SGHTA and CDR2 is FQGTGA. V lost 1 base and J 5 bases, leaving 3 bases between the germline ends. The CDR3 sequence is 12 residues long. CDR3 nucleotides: TGTGCCAGCAGCTTAAAAGATCAGCCCCAGCATTTT. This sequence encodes CASSLKDQPQHF.

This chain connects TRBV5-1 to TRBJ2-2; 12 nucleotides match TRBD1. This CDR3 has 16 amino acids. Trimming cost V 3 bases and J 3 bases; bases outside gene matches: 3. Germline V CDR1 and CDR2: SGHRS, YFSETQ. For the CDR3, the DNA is TGCGCCAGCAGCTGGGGACAGGGGGCCGACACCGGGGAGCTGTTTTTT. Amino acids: CASSWGQGADTGELFF.

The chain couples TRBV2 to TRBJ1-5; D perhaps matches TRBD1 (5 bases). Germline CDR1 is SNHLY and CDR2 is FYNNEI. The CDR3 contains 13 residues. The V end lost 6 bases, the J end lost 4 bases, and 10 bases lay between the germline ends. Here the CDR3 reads CASRVDRNQPQHF. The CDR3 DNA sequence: TGTGCCAGCAGAGTCGACAGAAATCAGCCCCAGCATTTT. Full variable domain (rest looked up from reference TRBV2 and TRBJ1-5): EPEVTQTPSHQVTQMGQEVILRCVPISNHLYFYWYRQILGQKVEFLVSFYNNEISEKSEIFDDQFSVERPDGSNFTLKIRSTKLEDSAMYFCASRVDRNQPQHFGDGTRLSIL.

CDR3 DNA sequence: TGTGCCATCAGTGAGTCTGGGGGAAACAATGAGCAGTTCTTC. This gives the protein CAISESGGNNEQFF. V and J are TRBV10-3 and TRBJ2-1; D tentatively fits TRBD1 or TRBD2 (5 bases each). V was clipped by 0 bases and J by 5 bases, with 8 bases between them. CDR1 is ENHRY, CDR2 SYGVKD, per germline. The CDR3 contains 14 residues.

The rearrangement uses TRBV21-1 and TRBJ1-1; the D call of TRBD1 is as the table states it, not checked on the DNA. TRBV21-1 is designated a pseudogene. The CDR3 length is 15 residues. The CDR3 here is CASSKGQGSSTEAFF. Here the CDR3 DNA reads TGTGCCAGCAGCAAAGGGCAGGGAAGTAGCACTGAAGCTTTCTTT.

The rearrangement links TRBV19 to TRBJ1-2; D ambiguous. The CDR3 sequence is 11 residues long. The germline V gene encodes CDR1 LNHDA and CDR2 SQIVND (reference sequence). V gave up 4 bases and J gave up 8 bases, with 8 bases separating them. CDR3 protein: CASSNRWGYTF. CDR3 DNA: TGTGCCAGTAGTAATAGATGGGGCTACACCTTC.

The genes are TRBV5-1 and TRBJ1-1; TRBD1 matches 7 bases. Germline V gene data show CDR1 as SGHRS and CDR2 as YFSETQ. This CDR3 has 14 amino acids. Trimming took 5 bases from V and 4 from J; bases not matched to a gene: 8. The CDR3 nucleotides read TGCGCCAGCAGTGATTCAGGGGGAAGCACTGAAGCTTTCTTT. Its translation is CASSDSGGSTEAFF.

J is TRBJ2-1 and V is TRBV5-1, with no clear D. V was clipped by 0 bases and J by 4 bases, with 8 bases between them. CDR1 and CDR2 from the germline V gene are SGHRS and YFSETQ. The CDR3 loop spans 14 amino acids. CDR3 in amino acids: CASSLGTVYNEQFF. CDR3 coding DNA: TGCGCCAGCAGCTTGGGTACAGTTTACAATGAGCAGTTCTTC.

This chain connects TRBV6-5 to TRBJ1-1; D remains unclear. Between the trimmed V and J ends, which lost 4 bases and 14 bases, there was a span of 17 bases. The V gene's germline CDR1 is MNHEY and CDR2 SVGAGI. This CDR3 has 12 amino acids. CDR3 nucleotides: TGTGCCAGCAGTTCCGACCCTCTTATGACCTTCTTT. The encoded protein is CASSSDPLMTFF.

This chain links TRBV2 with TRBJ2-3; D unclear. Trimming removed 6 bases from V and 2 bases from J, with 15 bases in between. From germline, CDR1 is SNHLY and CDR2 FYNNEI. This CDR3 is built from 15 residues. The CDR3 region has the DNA TGTGCCAGCAGCGTCAATCTGGGTCTCACAGATACGCAGTATTTT. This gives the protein CASSVNLGLTDTQYF.

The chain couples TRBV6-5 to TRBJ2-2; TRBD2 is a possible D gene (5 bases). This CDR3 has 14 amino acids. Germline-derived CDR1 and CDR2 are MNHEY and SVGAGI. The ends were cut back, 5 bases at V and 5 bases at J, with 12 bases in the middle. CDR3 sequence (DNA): TGTGCCAGCAGTCGTTCGGGGTTTACCGGGGAGCTGTTTTTT. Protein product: CASSRSGFTGELFF.

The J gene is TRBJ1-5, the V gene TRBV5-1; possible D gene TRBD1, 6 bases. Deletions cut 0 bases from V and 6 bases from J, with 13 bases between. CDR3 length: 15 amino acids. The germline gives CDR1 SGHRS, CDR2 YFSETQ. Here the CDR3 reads CASSLGLGGSQPQHF. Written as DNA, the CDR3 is TGCGCCAGCAGCTTGGGACTAGGGGGAAGTCAGCCCCAGCATTTT.

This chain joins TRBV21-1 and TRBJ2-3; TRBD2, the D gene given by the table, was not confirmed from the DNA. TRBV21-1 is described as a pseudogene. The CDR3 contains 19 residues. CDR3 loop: CASSKEAAGGLCLTDTQYF. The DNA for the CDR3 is TGTGCCAGCAGCAAAGAAGCAGCGGGAGGGCTCTGCCTTACAGATACGCAGTATTTT.

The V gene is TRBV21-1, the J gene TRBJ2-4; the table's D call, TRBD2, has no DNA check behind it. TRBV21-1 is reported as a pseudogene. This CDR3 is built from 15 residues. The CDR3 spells CAYPSRDLAKNIQYF. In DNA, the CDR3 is TGTGCCTACCCGTCCCGGGATCTAGCCAAAAACATTCAGTACTTC.

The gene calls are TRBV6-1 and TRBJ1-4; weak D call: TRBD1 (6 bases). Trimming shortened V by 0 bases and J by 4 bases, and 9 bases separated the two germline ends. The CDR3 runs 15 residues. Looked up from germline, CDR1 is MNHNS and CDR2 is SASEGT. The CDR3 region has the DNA TGTGCCAGCAGTGAAGCGACAGGAGATAATGAAAAACTGTTTTTT. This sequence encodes CASSEATGDNEKLFF.

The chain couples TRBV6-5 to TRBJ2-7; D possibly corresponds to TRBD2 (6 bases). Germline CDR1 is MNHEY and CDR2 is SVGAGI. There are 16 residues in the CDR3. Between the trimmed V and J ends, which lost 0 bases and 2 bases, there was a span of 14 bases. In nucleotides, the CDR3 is TGTGCCAGCAGTTACTCTAGCGGCCAGGTTCCCTACGAGCAGTACTTC. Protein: CASSYSSGQVPYEQYF.

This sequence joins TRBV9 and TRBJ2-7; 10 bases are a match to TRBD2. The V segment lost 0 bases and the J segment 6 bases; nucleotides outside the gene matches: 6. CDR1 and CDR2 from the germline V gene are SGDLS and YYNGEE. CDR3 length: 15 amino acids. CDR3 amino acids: CASSVEPSGRGEQYF. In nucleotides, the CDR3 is TGTGCCAGCAGCGTAGAACCTAGCGGGAGAGGCGAGCAGTACTTC.

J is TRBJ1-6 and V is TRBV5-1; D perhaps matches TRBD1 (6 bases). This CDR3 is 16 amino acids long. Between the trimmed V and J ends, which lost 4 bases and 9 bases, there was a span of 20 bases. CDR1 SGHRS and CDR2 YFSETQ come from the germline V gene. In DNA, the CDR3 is TGCGCCAGCAGCACTTCTGGCAGGGGAGACATTTCACCCCTCCACTTT. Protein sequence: CASSTSGRGDISPLHF.

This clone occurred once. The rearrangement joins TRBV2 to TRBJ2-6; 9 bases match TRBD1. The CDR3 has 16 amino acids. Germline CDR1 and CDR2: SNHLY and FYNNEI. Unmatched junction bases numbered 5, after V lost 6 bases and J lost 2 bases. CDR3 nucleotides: TGTGCCAGCAGCCGGGACAGGGAAGCTGGGGCCAACGTCCTGACTTTC. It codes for CASSRDREAGANVLTF.

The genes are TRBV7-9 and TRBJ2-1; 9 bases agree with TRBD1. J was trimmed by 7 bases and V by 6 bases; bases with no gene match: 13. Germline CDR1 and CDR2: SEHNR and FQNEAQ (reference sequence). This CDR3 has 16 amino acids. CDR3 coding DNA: TGTGCCAGCAGTGCCCCCGGGACAGGGCCTTGGAATGAGCAGTTCTTC. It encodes CASSAPGTGPWNEQFF.

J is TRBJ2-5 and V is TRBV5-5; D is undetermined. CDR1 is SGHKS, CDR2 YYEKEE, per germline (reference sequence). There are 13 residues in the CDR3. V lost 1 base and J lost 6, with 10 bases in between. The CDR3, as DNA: TGTGCCAGCAGCTTGTGGGGTTTTCAGACCCAGTACTTC. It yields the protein CASSLWGFQTQYF.

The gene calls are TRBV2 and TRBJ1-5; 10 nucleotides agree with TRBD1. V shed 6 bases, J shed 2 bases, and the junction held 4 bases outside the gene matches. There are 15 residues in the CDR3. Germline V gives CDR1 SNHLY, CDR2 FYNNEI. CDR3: CASSAGTGGNQPQHF. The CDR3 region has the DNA TGTGCCAGCAGCGCGGGGACAGGGGGCAATCAGCCCCAGCATTTT.